The sequence of this T cell receptor beta chain was determined in a study of monozygotic twins with inflammatory bowel disease. The CDR3 totals 17 residues. Looked up from germline, CDR1 is MGHRA and CDR2 is YSYEKL. The unique tags termed UMIs, each holding a 6-nucleotide sample barcode, were added by means of template switching. TCRalpha and TCRbeta cDNA went through two nested PCRs of approximately 16 and 10 cycles. TCRdb reprocessed the 5' RACE reads, keeping one entry per CDR3 protein, no DNA. The repertoire table contains approximately 150,000 distinct CDR3 sequences. The sequenced sample was blood. The gene calls are TRBV4-1 and TRBJ2-4; the D call from TCRdb, TRBD1, cannot be confirmed without DNA. The TCR comes from a human donor with ulcerative colitis or Crohn's disease, or a healthy co-twin of an affected twin (not recorded which). CDR3 amino acids: CASSQPTRTGVKNIQYF.